This T cell receptor beta chain was sequenced for a study of T cell responses to AZD1222 COVID-19 vaccine. Whole-study findings and limits: Females outnumbered males among donors, who were mostly white British; clonal diversity was possibly underestimated.

Profiled with immunoSEQ multiplex PCR; TCRdb holds only in-frame clones, not every one. This repertoire shows over 90,000 clones, 85% to 90% found once; its top ten account for around 5%. CDR3 length: 20 residues. Germline V lookup: CDR1 LGHNT, CDR2 FRNRAP. With V trimmed by 6 bases and J by 0 bases, 13 bases remained unmatched. Turning to this clone: The target antigen is unknown.

The origin of this receptor is an adult in good health. The genes are TRBV12-5 and TRBJ2-1, with 14 nucleotides matching TRBD2. This material consisted of peripheral blood, taken on day 0 of AZD1222 vaccination. CDR3 nucleotide sequence: TGTGCTAGTGGACAAACTCCGGGACTAGCGGGAGACCACTCCTACAATGAGCAGTTCTTC. Its protein is CASGQTPGLAGDHSYNEQFF.